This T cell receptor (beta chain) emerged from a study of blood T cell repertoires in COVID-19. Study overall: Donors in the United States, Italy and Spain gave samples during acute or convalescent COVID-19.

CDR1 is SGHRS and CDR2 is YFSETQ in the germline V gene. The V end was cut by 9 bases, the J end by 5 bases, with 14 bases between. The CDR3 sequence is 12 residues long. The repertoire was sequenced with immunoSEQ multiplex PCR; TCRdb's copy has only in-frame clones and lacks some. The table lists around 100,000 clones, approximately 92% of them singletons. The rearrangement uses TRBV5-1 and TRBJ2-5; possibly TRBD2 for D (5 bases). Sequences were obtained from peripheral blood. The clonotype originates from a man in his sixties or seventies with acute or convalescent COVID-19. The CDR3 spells CATSPGGETQYF. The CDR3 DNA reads TGCGCCACCTCGCCGGGCGGGGAGACCCAGTACTTC.